A single sample gave rise to the 9 T cell receptor beta chains below, sequenced in a study of identical twins. Each CDR3 protein is one row after TCRdb ran MiXCR on the 5' RACE reads. The sample lists about 890,000 distinct CDR3 sequences, around an eighth occurring once. This sample also appeared in a second study, on yellow fever vaccine responses in identical twins.

The sample comprised PBMCs. The receptors shown here come from a woman younger than 35 in good health.

The rearrangement uses TRBV11-2 and TRBJ2-3; 9 bases are a match to TRBD2. The CDR3 has 17 amino acids. The V gene's germline CDR1 is SGHAT and CDR2 FQNNGV. The trim removed 4 bases at V and 8 bases at J, leaving 16 bases unmatched. CDR3 bases: TGTGCCAGCAGCTCGATGTGGACTAGCGAACCCAGGGGTACGCAGTATTTT. It translates to CASSSMWTSEPRGTQYF.

For the CDR3, the DNA is TGTGCCACCAGTGATTTGAGCAGGGGGTCGAACACCGGGGAGCTGTTTTTT. Translated, it gives CATSDLSRGSNTGELFF. V and J are TRBV24-1 and TRBJ2-2; 7 bases match TRBD1. The CDR3 loop spans 17 amino acids. V shed 0 bases, J shed 0 bases, and the junction held 3 bases outside the gene matches. Germline V gene lookup returns CDR1 KGHDR and CDR2 SFDVKD.

CDR3 amino acids: CASSPGQFYEQYV. In DNA form, the CDR3 reads TGTGCCAGCAGCCCGGGACAGTTCTACGAGCAGTACGTC. The chain recombines TRBV7-9 with TRBJ2-7; TRBD1 aligns across 7 bases. The germline V gene encodes CDR1 SEHNR and CDR2 FQNEAQ (reference sequence). The CDR3 loop spans 13 amino acids. The J segment lost 3 bases and the V segment lost 5 bases, leaving 4 bases of the junction unmatched.

In its sample, this clonotype was seen a few times. The V gene is TRBV28, the J gene TRBJ2-5; 8 bases align to TRBD2. The CDR3 loop spans 15 amino acids. Looked up from germline, CDR1 is MDHEN and CDR2 is SYDVKM. Germline trimming cut 2 bases from V and 4 bases from J; bases unmatched to any gene: 6. The CDR3 reads CASSLPGGPRETQYF. In nucleotides, the CDR3 is TGTGCCAGCAGTTTACCGGGGGGGCCACGAGAGACCCAGTACTTC.

This clonotype was recorded at least ten times. J is TRBJ2-1 and V is TRBV6-1; 8 nucleotides agree with TRBD1. CDR1 MNHNS and CDR2 SASEGT come from the germline V gene. This CDR3 spans 15 amino acids. The J segment lost 6 bases and the V segment lost 1 base, leaving 5 bases of the junction unmatched. The CDR3 spells CASSEEGTGVNEQFF. The CDR3 nucleotides read TGTGCCAGCAGTGAAGAAGGGACAGGAGTCAATGAGCAGTTCTTC.

J is TRBJ2-1 and V is TRBV3-1; D is unresolved. Germline V gene lookup returns CDR1 LGHDT and CDR2 YNNKEL (reference sequence). This CDR3 has 15 amino acids. V lost 3 bases and J lost 6, with 15 bases in between. The CDR3 reads CASSHGRTGINEQFF. The CDR3 DNA follows: TGTGCCAGCAGCCATGGCCGGACGGGTATCAATGAGCAGTTCTTC.

This clonotype was detected only a few times. The V and J genes are TRBV12-3 or TRBV12-4 and TRBJ1-4; 9 nucleotides align to TRBD1. The CDR3 loop spans 15 amino acids. V dropped 3 bases and J dropped 7; count of bases not matched to a gene: 6. The CDR3 reads CASSFVTGGFEKLFF. Written as DNA, the CDR3 is TGTGCCAGCAGTTTTGTAACAGGGGGCTTTGAAAAACTGTTTTTT.

This clonotype was counted a few times. V usage is TRBV5-8 and J usage is TRBJ2-7, with TRBD2 as a possible D gene (6 bases). The length of the CDR3 is 15 residues. Germline V gives CDR1 SGHTS, CDR2 YDEGEE. Trimming left V 3 bases short and J 7 bases short, with 20 bases between. The CDR3 loop is CASSSLWTIRREQYF. The CDR3 nucleotides are TGTGCCAGCAGCTCTCTGTGGACTATAAGACGGGAGCAGTACTTC.

This clonotype was seen a handful of times. At one of its ends the junction is not consistent with the germline gene, which may arise from a read error. V and J are TRBV6-5 and TRBJ1-1, with D unclear. The germline CDR1 and CDR2 sequences are MNHEY and SVGAGI. This CDR3 spans 15 amino acids. Here the CDR3 reads CASSYSARANIEAFF. CDR3 nucleotides: TGTGCCAGCAGTTACTCGGCGAGGGCCAACATTGAAGCTTTCTTT.